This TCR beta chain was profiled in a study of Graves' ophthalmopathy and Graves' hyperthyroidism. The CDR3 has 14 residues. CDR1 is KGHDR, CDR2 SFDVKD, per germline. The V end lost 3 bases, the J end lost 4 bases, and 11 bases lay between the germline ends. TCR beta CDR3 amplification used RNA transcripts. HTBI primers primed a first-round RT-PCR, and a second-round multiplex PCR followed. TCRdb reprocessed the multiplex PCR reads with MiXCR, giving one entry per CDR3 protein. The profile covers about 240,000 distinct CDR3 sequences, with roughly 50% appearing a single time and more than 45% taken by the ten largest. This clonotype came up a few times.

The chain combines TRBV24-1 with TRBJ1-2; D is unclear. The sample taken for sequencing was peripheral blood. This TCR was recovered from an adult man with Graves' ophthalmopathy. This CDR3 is CATSDPTGPYGYTF. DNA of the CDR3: TGTGCCACCAGTGATCCCACGGGTCCCTATGGCTACACCTTC.